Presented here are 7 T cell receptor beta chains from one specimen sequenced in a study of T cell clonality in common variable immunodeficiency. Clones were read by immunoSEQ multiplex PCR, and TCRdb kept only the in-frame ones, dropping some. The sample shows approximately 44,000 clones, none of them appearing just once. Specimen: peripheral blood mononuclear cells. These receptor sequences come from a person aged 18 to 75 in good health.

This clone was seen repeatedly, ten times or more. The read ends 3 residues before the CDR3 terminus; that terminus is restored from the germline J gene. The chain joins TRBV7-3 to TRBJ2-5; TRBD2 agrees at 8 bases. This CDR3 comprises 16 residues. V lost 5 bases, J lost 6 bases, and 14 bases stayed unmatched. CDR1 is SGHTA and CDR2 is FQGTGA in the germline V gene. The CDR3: CASSPRADSSGQTQYF. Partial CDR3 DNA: TGTGCCAGCAGCCCCAGAGCCGATTCTAGCGGGCAGACC. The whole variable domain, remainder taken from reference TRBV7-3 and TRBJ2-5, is GAGVSQTPSNKVTEKGKYVELRCDPISGHTALYWYRQSLGQGPEFLIYFQGTGAADDSGLPNDRFFAVRPEGSVSTLKIQRTERGDSAVYLCASSPRADSSGQTQYFGPGTRLLVL.

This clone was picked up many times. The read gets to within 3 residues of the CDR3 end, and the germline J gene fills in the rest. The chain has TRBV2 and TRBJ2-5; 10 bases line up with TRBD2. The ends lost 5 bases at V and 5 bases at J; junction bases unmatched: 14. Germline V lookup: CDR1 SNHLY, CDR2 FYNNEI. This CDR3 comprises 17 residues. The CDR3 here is CASSHSFQAGGQETQYF. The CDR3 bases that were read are TGTGCCAGCAGTCACTCCTTCCAAGCGGGGGGGCAGGAGACC. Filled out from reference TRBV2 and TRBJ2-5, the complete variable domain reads EPEVTQTPSHQVTQMGQEVILRCVPISNHLYFYWYRQILGQKVEFLVSFYNNEISEKSEIFDDQFSVERPDGSNFTLKIRSTKLEDSAMYFCASSHSFQAGGQETQYFGPGTRLLVL.

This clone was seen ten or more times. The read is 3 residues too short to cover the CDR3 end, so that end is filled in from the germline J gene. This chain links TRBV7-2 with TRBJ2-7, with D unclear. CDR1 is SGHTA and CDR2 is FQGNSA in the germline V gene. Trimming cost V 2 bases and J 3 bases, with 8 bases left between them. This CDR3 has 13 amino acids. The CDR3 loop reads CASSLQTVYEQYF. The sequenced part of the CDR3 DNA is TGTGCCAGCAGCTTACAGACTGTCTACGAG.

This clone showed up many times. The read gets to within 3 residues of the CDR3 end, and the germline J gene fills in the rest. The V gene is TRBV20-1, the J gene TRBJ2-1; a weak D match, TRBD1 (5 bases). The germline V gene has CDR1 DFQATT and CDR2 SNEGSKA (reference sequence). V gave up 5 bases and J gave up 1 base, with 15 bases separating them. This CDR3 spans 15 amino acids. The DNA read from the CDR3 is TGCAGTGCTCCCAGGGAACCCTTTTCCTACAATGAG. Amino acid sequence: CSAPREPFSYNE. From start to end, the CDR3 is CSAPREPFSYNEQFF.

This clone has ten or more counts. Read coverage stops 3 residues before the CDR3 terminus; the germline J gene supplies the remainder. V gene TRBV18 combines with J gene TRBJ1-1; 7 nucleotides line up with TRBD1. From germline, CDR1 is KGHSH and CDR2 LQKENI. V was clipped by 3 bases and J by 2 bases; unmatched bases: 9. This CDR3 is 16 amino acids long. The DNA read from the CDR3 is TGTGCCAGCTCACCCGGGCTAGAGGGGGCTAACACTGAA. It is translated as CASSPGLEGANTE. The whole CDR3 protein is CASSPGLEGANTEAFF.

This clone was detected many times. The CDR3 bases that were read are TGCGCCAGCAGCCCGGCTCCGGGGCAAGAGACC. As protein: CASSPAPGQET. The CDR3 reads in full as CASSPAPGQETQYF. The chain joins TRBV5-1 to TRBJ2-5, with TRBD2 as a possible D gene (5 bases). The missing CDR3 end, 3 residues past where the read stops, is filled in from the germline J gene. V was clipped by 4 bases and J by 2 bases, with 12 bases between them. CDR1 and CDR2 (germline): SGHRS, YFSETQ. The length of the CDR3 is 14 residues.

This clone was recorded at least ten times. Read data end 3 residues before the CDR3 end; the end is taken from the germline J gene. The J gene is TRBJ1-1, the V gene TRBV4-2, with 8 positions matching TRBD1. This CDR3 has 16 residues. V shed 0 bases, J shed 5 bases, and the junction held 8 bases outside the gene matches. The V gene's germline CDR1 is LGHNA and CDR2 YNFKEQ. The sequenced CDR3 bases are TGTGCCAGCAGCCAAGATTATAGCAGGGGGCAGACTGAA. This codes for CASSQDYSRGQTE. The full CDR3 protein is CASSQDYSRGQTEAFF.